The sequence of this T cell receptor (beta chain) was determined in a study of CD8+ T cells in alopecia areata. Study-wide background: Patients received oral tofacitinib, 5 to 10 mg twice daily, for moderate-to-severe alopecia areata.

On this clone itself: What it binds is unknown.

CDR1 and CDR2 from the germline V gene are SGHRS and YFSETQ. The CDR3 runs to 15 residues. With 0 bases removed from V and 8 bases from J, the gap between germline ends came to 14 bases. The treatment is: oral pan-JAK inhibitor, 5-10 mg twice daily. Sequencing templates came from extracted RNA that was reverse transcribed into cDNA. The protocol was immunoSEQ multiplex PCR, while the TCRdb copy is restricted to in-frame clones and leaves out a portion. Of about 200,000 clones in the sample, 50% to 60% were seen once. Broader study findings: Affected scalp, especially in alopecia totalis/universalis, had a higher clonality than normal scalp did.

The genes are TRBV5-1 and TRBJ1-4; the D is unclear. This receptor was obtained from a human donor with alopecia areata. The sample was CD4+ T cells sorted from blood, taken at week 4, from a patient treated with tofacitinib. For the CDR3, the DNA is TGCGCCAGCAGCTTGGAGTATTCCTCGGGGGAAAAACTGTTTTTT. Translating it yields CASSLEYSSGEKLFF.